This T cell receptor beta chain is from a study of vaccination and CD4 T cells after COVID-19. On the study more broadly: Post-COVID draws followed diagnosis by a median around 97 days (range 35 to 161). Treatment of control cultures consisted of a CEFX pool, an HIV-1 Nef pool, or no peptide.

The CDR3 totals 15 residues. The V segment lost 6 bases and the J segment 2 bases; nucleotides outside the gene matches: 7. Germline V gene sequence: CDR1 MDHEN, CDR2 SYDVKM. Time point specified: late sampling 161 to 241 days after vaccination in a few convalescent patients. As to treatment: 10-day PBMC culture with coronavirus spike peptide pools or control peptides (ViraFEST assay). ViraFEST expanded antigen-specific T cells with peptide pools, then sequenced TCRs. Notes on this clonotype: The target antigen is unknown.

Sequencing of DNA taken from cultured CD4+ T cells relied on the Oncomine TCR Beta short-read assay. TCRdb re-derived calls from the PCR reads in MiXCR, one entry per CDR3 protein. The sample holds fewer than 25,000 distinct CDR3 sequences; roughly 33% are singletons and the top ten take under 3.5%. This material consisted of CD4+ T cells from blood, cultured in vitro, taken about 7 months after SARS-CoV-2 vaccination. The receptor comes from a human donor who had recovered from COVID-19. The chain couples TRBV28 to TRBJ2-1; 7 bases align to TRBD1. CDR3 DNA sequence: TGTGCCAGCAGCGTACCGGGACAGCCCTACAATGAGCAGTTCTTC. It encodes CASSVPGQPYNEQFF.